The 13 T cell receptor beta chains listed next were all sequenced from one sample in a study of CD8 T cells in ankylosing spondylitis. MiXCR, run by TCRdb on the 5' RACE reads, gives a single entry per CDR3 protein. The profile shows 240,000 or so distinct CDR3 sequences, 7.5% to 9% of them singletons. The sequenced sample consisted of blood, either unsorted or a sorted T cell fraction (not recorded which). These receptors came from a male donor with ankylosing spondylitis or in good health (not recorded which).

This clonotype appeared a few times. V usage is TRBV7-2 and J usage is TRBJ1-4, with TRBD1 matching over 8 bases. The germline gives CDR1 SGHTA, CDR2 FQGNSA. The CDR3 sequence is 13 residues long. The junction had 5 bases not matched to a gene; V was cut back by 4 bases and J by 10 bases. The CDR3 spells CASSSGTGGKLFF. Written as DNA, the CDR3 is TGTGCCAGCAGCTCCGGGACAGGAGGAAAACTGTTTTTT.

As for this clonotype: One base away lies a much larger clone, so this may be a sequencing read error. Without the conserved terminal phenylalanine or tryptophan, this CDR3 likely stems from a read error. The V and J genes are TRBV4-1 and TRBJ2-1; tentatively, D is TRBD2 (6 bases). Trimming cost V 1 base and J 4 bases, with 11 bases left between them. The germline V gene encodes CDR1 MGHRA and CDR2 YSYEKL. CDR3 length: 15 amino acids. The DNA for the CDR3 is TGCGCCAGCAGCCAAGTGCCGGGGGTATACAATGAGCAGTTCTTA. Protein sequence: CASSQVPGVYNEQFL.

This clonotype has at least ten counts. The chain recombines TRBV5-8 with TRBJ1-1; D is ambiguous. Deletions cut 1 base from V and 11 bases from J, with 15 bases between. This CDR3 region has 13 residues. The germline V gene encodes CDR1 SGHTS and CDR2 YDEGEE. The CDR3 DNA is TGTGCCAGCAGCTTGACGGAGAATTCGGGTGCTTTCTTT. Amino acid sequence: CASSLTENSGAFF.

The chain is built from TRBV20-1 and TRBJ1-1; perhaps TRBD1 as D (5 bases). With 4 bases removed from V and 0 bases from J, the gap between germline ends came to 9 bases. Germline CDR1 reads DFQATT; CDR2 reads SNEGSKA (reference sequence). The CDR3 totals 13 residues. As DNA, the CDR3 is TGCAGTGCTACCGACAGAATGAACACTGAAGCTTTCTTT. Protein: CSATDRMNTEAFF.

This clonotype was detected ten times or more. This chain links TRBV11-2 with TRBJ1-2, with 7 bases matching TRBD1. This CDR3 has 12 amino acids. CDR1 SGHAT and CDR2 FQNNGV come from the germline V gene. Losses at the gene ends were 5 bases for V and 6 bases for J; bases not matched to a gene: 3. The DNA of the CDR3 is TGTGCCAGCAGCAATAGGGGGCATGGCTACACCTTC. Protein product: CASSNRGHGYTF.

This clonotype was observed many times. CDR3 nucleotides: TGTGCCTGGAGTCGGTCCGGGACTAGTACCCATACGCAGTATTTT. This codes for CAWSRSGTSTHTQYF. The chain couples TRBV30 to TRBJ2-3; 8 bases agree with TRBD2. The CDR3 has 15 amino acids. J gave up 7 bases and V 2 bases, and 11 bases lay outside the gene matches. CDR1 is GTSNPN and CDR2 is SVGIG in the germline V gene (reference sequence).

This clonotype was detected many times. The rearrangement joins TRBV12-3 or TRBV12-4 to TRBJ2-1; D perhaps matches TRBD1 (5 bases). CDR3 size: 12 residues. Trimming removed 1 base from V and 15 bases from J, with 13 bases in between. CDR3 coding DNA: TGTGCCAGCAGTTTAGTCGACAGAACCCCGTTCTTC. It is translated as CASSLVDRTPFF.

Comments on this clonotype: At one of its ends the junction is not consistent with the germline gene, which may arise from a read error. The V gene is TRBV7-2, the J gene TRBJ2-1; D perhaps matches TRBD2 (5 bases). CDR3 length equals 12 residues. Per the germline V gene, CDR1 is SGHTA and CDR2 is FQGNSA. Here the CDR3 reads CASSYPGGLPLF. The CDR3 coding sequence is TGTGCCAGCAGCTACCCCGGAGGACTCCCGCTCTTC.

In its sample, this clonotype was seen many times. The rearrangement links TRBV7-3 to TRBJ1-1; D gene unclear. Germline values: CDR1 SGHTA, CDR2 FQGTGA. The CDR3 is 13 amino acids. Trimming took off 2 bases at V and 2 bases at J, with 6 bases between the two ends. As DNA, the CDR3 is TGTGCCAGCAGCTTAGCCAGAAACACTGAAGCTTTCTTT. Protein product: CASSLARNTEAFF.

This clonotype was observed a handful of times. V usage is TRBV29-1 and J usage is TRBJ2-3; D not resolved. The CDR3 runs 12 residues. Germline-derived CDR1 and CDR2 are SQVTM and ANQGSEA. V was trimmed by 6 bases and J by 8 bases, leaving 15 bases between them. The CDR3 is CSVAISTGTQYF. CDR3 DNA sequence: TGCAGCGTCGCAATTAGCACGGGTACGCAGTATTTT.

This clonotype has ten or more counts. The chain joins TRBV9 to TRBJ1-1; D is possibly TRBD1 (6 bases). V lost 4 bases to trimming and J lost 1 base, with 11 bases between them. Germline assignment: CDR1 SGDLS and CDR2 YYNGEE. This CDR3 has 14 amino acids. The CDR3 nucleotides are TGTGCCAGCAGCACGGGGGCGGGGAACACTGAAGCTTTCTTT. This sequence encodes CASSTGAGNTEAFF.

This rearrangement joins TRBV7-9 to TRBJ1-2; D ambiguous. Germline V gives CDR1 SEHNR, CDR2 FQNEAQ (reference sequence). This CDR3 spans 14 amino acids. Trimming removed 0 bases at V and 2 bases at J, with 7 bases between. The CDR3 protein is CASSLALANYGYTF. In DNA, the CDR3 is TGTGCCAGCAGCTTAGCGCTAGCGAACTATGGCTACACCTTC. Looking up the rest from reference TRBV7-9 and TRBJ1-2 gives the full variable domain: DTGVSQNPRHKITKRGQNVTFRCDPISEHNRLYWYRQTLGQGPEFLTYFQNEAQLEKSRLLSDRFSAERPKGSFSTLEIQRTEQGDSAMYLCASSLALANYGYTFGSGTRLTVV.

This clonotype came up many times. DNA of the CDR3: TGCAGTGCTAGGGGACAGGGGAACACAGATACGCAGTATTTT. Translated, it gives CSARGQGNTDTQYF. This sequence joins TRBV20-1 and TRBJ2-3; 10 bases line up with TRBD1. The length of the CDR3 is 14 residues. V gave up 3 bases and J gave up 2 bases; unmatched junction bases: 2. Germline V gives CDR1 DFQATT, CDR2 SNEGSKA (reference sequence).